This T cell receptor (beta chain) comes out of a study of beta chain features in type 1 diabetes. Whole-study results and caveats: VDJ junctions in type 1 diabetes patients carried more deletions and fewer insertions. TCRB CDR3s from Type 1 diabetes patients were moderately but significantly shorter in all four CD4+ subsets. The analysis here could not establish whether HLA type shapes TCRB rearrangement.

Sorting that relied on CD45RO/CCR7/CD25/CD127/CD95/CD27 yielded CD4+ naive, central memory, regulatory and stem cell-like memory cells. Investigators reverse transcribed all isolated RNA, so they sequenced expressed TCRB transcripts. It was found that naive, central memory and regulatory T cell samples averaged roughly 3.6 million reads. Sequencing was performed with immunoSEQ multiplex PCR; in TCRdb, only in-frame clones are kept and a portion is missing. The table includes about 150,000 clones, approximately 7.8% detected once. As regards this clone: Antigen unknown.

Germline V gene sequence: CDR1 KGHSH, CDR2 LQKENI. The CDR3 runs 14 residues. V lost 6 bases and J lost 7; bases outside the gene matches: 7. The V gene is TRBV18, the J gene TRBJ2-5; 11 bases map to TRBD1. The sequence derives from a woman between 40 and 50 years old with type 1 diabetes. The sequenced sample was central memory CD4+ T cells from blood. The CDR3 region is CASSGTGGTVTQYF. The CDR3 region has the DNA TGTGCCAGCTCCGGGACAGGGGGAACGGTGACCCAGTACTTC.